This T cell receptor (beta chain) was profiled in a study of T cell repertoires in cytomegalovirus infection. Study findings and constraints: Identification of carriers of CMV plus the relevant HLA was achieved through cumulative public TCR beta family frequency. What dominated the ex vivo response were HLA-C-restricted CMV-specific TCR beta clonotypes.

The V gene's germline CDR1 is SEHNR and CDR2 FQNEAQ (reference sequence). The CDR3 has 13 amino acids. V shed 4 bases, J shed 4 bases, and the junction held 0 bases outside the gene matches. MiXCR, applied by TCRdb to the reads, yields one record per CDR3 protein. The sample records about 200,000 distinct CDR3 sequences, 7.5% to 10% being singletons. This clonotype was counted ten times or more. Its target is unknown. V is TRBV7-9 and J is TRBJ2-1; 8 nucleotides line up with TRBD1. The clonotype originates from a human donor in good health (CMV status not recorded). Some clones in this sample may be carry-over from other donors' samples. The material sequenced was PBMCs. CDR3 coding DNA: TGTGCCAGCAGCTGGACAGGGTACAATGAGCAGTTCTTC. It codes for CASSWTGYNEQFF. The full variable domain, its missing parts supplied by reference TRBV7-9 and TRBJ2-1, is DTGVSQNPRHKITKRGQNVTFRCDPISEHNRLYWYRQTLGQGPEFLTYFQNEAQLEKSRLLSDRFSAERPKGSFSTLEIQRTEQGDSAMYLCASSWTGYNEQFFGPGTRLTVL.